The 30 T cell receptor beta chains below all came from one sample that was sequenced in a study of T cell changes during pregnancy in multiple sclerosis (dated by TCRdb to between 2018 and 2021). Receptor libraries were prepared by the immunoSEQ multiplex PCR assay. The immuneACCESS repertoire file appears here via TCRdb, limited to in-frame rearrangements. These files lack a portion of the clones; in checked studies, under half of the deficit traces to unresolved V genes, and the cause of the others is not known. The sample records about 23,000 clones, 85% of which are singletons. The ten largest clones capture roughly 7.6% of the sample. Sequencing used CD8+ T cells from peripheral blood mononuclear cells, obtained before pregnancy. The source of these receptors is a female donor with multiple sclerosis, enrolled in a pregnancy study.

V and J are TRBV27 and TRBJ2-3, with 7 positions matching TRBD1. This CDR3 spans 14 amino acids. V trimming: 4 bases; J trimming: 0 bases; junction bases outside the gene matches: 1. CDR1 is MNHEY and CDR2 is SMNVEV in the germline V gene (reference sequence). Written as DNA, the CDR3 is TGTGCCAGCAGTTACAGGGGCAGCACAGATACGCAGTATTTT. It is translated as CASSYRGSTDTQYF.

Only one count was recorded for this clone. V usage is TRBV29-1 and J usage is TRBJ2-5; D perhaps matches TRBD1 (6 bases). This CDR3 contains 14 residues. V was trimmed by 7 bases and J by 0 bases, leaving 15 bases between them. Germline CDR1 and CDR2: SQVTM and ANQGSEA. DNA for the CDR3: TGCAGCGGAAAGGACAGAGAGTACCAAGAGACCCAGTACTTC. Translation: CSGKDREYQETQYF. The full variable domain, completed using reference TRBV29-1 and TRBJ2-5, is SAVISQKPSRDICQRGTSLTIQCQVDSQVTMMFWYRQQPGQSLTLIATANQGSEATYESGFVIDKFPISRPNLTFSTLTVSNMSPEDSSIYLCSGKDREYQETQYFGPGTRLLVL.

This clone has just a few counts. The V call is TRBV2, the J call TRBJ2-3; perhaps TRBD2 as D (6 bases). From germline, CDR1 is SNHLY and CDR2 FYNNEI. Trimming left V 5 bases short and J 2 bases short, with 17 bases between. The CDR3 has 16 residues. CDR3 sequence reads: CASSQSLASFTDTQYF. CDR3 sequence (DNA): TGTGCCAGCAGTCAAAGTCTAGCGAGCTTCACAGATACGCAGTATTTT.

This chain connects TRBV4-2 to TRBJ2-2; 9 bases fit TRBD2. CDR3 size: 17 residues. Per germline, CDR1 LGHNA and CDR2 YNFKEQ. V lost 3 bases to trimming and J lost 2 bases; unmatched junction nucleotides: 7. Written as DNA, the CDR3 is TGTGCCAGCAGCCACATATATAGCGGGAGAAACACCGGGGAGCTGTTTTTT. It is translated as CASSHIYSGRNTGELFF.

The genes are TRBV13 and TRBJ1-1; 10 bases align to TRBD1. Germline CDR1 PRHDT, CDR2 FYEKMQ (reference sequence). The J segment lost 5 bases and the V segment lost 2 bases, leaving 5 bases of the junction unmatched. The CDR3 spans 15 residues. Here the CDR3 DNA reads TGTGCCAGCAGCTTAAGGGACAGGGGTGGGACTGAAGCTTTCTTT. Amino acids: CASSLRDRGGTEAFF.

The chain is built from TRBV7-6 and TRBJ2-1; D is unclear. This CDR3 region has 16 residues. Germline assignment: CDR1 SGHVS and CDR2 FNYEAQ. The V end was cut by 1 base, the J end by 0 bases, with 10 bases between. For the CDR3, the DNA is TGTGCCAGCAGCTTAGGAGCAGGTAACTCCTACAATGAGCAGTTCTTC. Its protein product is CASSLGAGNSYNEQFF.

The genes are TRBV6-6 and TRBJ2-3; 9 bases are shared with TRBD1. The germline V gene encodes CDR1 MNHNY and CDR2 SVGAGI (reference sequence). The V gene end was trimmed by 5 bases and the J gene end by 3 bases; junction bases not matched to a gene: 9. The CDR3 totals 16 residues. CDR3 sequence reads: CASSRGRQGVTDTQYF. The CDR3 nucleotides read TGTGCCAGCAGTCGAGGGAGACAGGGGGTTACAGATACGCAGTATTTT.

This clone has just a few counts. The rearrangement links TRBV5-4 to TRBJ2-2, with 9 bases identical to TRBD2. This CDR3 is 16 amino acids long. The germline V gene has CDR1 SGHNT and CDR2 YYREEE (reference sequence). V dropped 4 bases and J dropped 1; count of bases not matched to a gene: 5. The CDR3, as DNA: TGTGCCAGCAGCATAGGGACTAGCAGGAACACCGGGGAGCTGTTTTTT. Translating gives CASSIGTSRNTGELFF.

The chain links TRBV10-1 to TRBJ1-5; a weak D match, TRBD1 (6 bases). Germline V gene lookup returns CDR1 WNHNN and CDR2 SYGVQD (reference sequence). The CDR3 is 17 amino acids. With 2 bases removed from V and 0 bases from J, the gap between germline ends came to 14 bases. The CDR3 region is CASSEPMDSYSNQPQHF. In DNA, the CDR3 is TGCGCCAGCAGTGAGCCCATGGACAGCTATAGCAATCAGCCCCAGCATTTT.

The genes are TRBV6-5 and TRBJ2-2; D remains unclear. From germline, CDR1 is MNHEY and CDR2 SVGAGI. V shed 0 bases and J shed 6 bases, with 8 bases lying between them. The CDR3 has 14 residues. CDR3 sequence: CASSYSFYSGELFF. The CDR3 nucleotides are TGTGCCAGCAGTTACTCCTTCTATTCCGGGGAGCTGTTTTTT.

This chain connects TRBV27 to TRBJ2-1, with TRBD1 identical over 7 bases. The CDR3 covers 14 residues. Losses at the gene ends were 8 bases for V and 4 bases for J; bases not matched to a gene: 8. CDR1 is MNHEY, CDR2 SMNVEV, per germline (reference sequence). As DNA, the CDR3 is TGTGCCAGCCATACCGGGACAGCTTACAATGAGCAGTTCTTC. Its protein is CASHTGTAYNEQFF.

This chain uses TRBV7-9 with TRBJ2-1, with a possible D match to TRBD2 (6 bases). Germline V gene data show CDR1 as SEHNR and CDR2 as FQNEAQ (reference sequence). CDR3 length equals 15 residues. V lost 4 bases and J 0 bases, leaving 10 bases between the germline ends. The CDR3 loop reads CASSWGESSYNEQFF. The CDR3 DNA follows: TGTGCCAGCAGCTGGGGGGAGAGCTCCTACAATGAGCAGTTCTTC.

The V call is TRBV12-1, the J call TRBJ2-7; the DNA was not used to check the table's D call, TRBD2. TRBV12-1 is an annotated pseudogene. There are 14 residues in the CDR3. The CDR3 bases are TGTGCCAGCAGCTTTGCGCGAATTAGTGTCGGGCAGTACTTC. Amino acids: CASSFARISVGQYF.

The genes are TRBV6-5 and TRBJ1-2, with D perhaps matching TRBD1 (6 bases). There are 13 residues in the CDR3. Germline V gene data show CDR1 as MNHEY and CDR2 as SVGAGI. Trimming removed 2 bases from V and 8 bases from J, with 12 bases in between. This chain's CDR3 is CASSYPGGYGYTF. CDR3 nucleotide sequence: TGTGCCAGCAGTTACCCGGGGGGCTACGGCTACACCTTC.

The rearrangement links TRBV2 to TRBJ1-1, with D possibly being TRBD1 (5 bases). This CDR3 region has 14 residues. V lost 1 base, J lost 2 bases, and 8 bases lay in between. Germline V gene sequence: CDR1 SNHLY, CDR2 FYNNEI. The CDR3 nucleotides read TGTGCCAGCAGTGAAGGACGGACAAACACTGAAGCTTTCTTT. It is translated as CASSEGRTNTEAFF.

This clone was recorded a few times. The rearrangement joins TRBV6-1 to TRBJ1-2; TRBD1 agrees at 8 bases. CDR3 length: 15 residues. Trimming took 2 bases from V and 8 from J; bases not matched to a gene: 10. CDR1 and CDR2 (germline): MNHNS, SASEGT. CDR3 loop: CASSELGQGARGYTF. In nucleotides, the CDR3 is TGTGCCAGCAGTGAATTAGGTCAGGGGGCCCGGGGCTACACCTTC.

The rearrangement links TRBV9 to TRBJ2-1, with TRBD2 as a possible D gene (6 bases). CDR3 size: 13 residues. Germline-derived CDR1 and CDR2 are SGDLS and YYNGEE. V dropped 7 bases and J dropped 8 bases, with 16 bases sitting between them. CDR3 DNA sequence: TGTGCCAGCCCCGGGACTCCCAAGGATGAGCAGTTCTTC. This encodes CASPGTPKDEQFF.

The rearrangement uses TRBV27 and TRBJ2-1; TRBD2 matches at 11 bases. CDR3 length: 15 amino acids. V gave up 2 bases and J gave up 7 bases; unmatched junction bases: 4. Germline V lookup: CDR1 MNHEY, CDR2 SMNVEV (reference sequence). Here the CDR3 DNA reads TGTGCCAGCAGTTTAGAGACTAGCGGGAAGAATGAGCAGTTCTTC. It translates to CASSLETSGKNEQFF.

The CDR3 is CASSLGYSNEQYF. The CDR3 region has the DNA TGTGCCAGCAGTTTAGGGTACAGTAACGAGCAGTACTTC. The V and J genes are TRBV27 and TRBJ2-7; no reliable D call. Looked up from germline, CDR1 is MNHEY and CDR2 is SMNVEV (reference sequence). V gave up 2 bases and J gave up 5 bases, with 10 bases separating them. CDR3 length: 13 amino acids.

The chain carries TRBV9 and TRBJ2-7; 9 positions match TRBD1. V lost 2 bases and J lost 2; bases outside the gene matches: 8. Germline V gene data show CDR1 as SGDLS and CDR2 as YYNGEE. The CDR3 covers 16 residues. The CDR3: CASSVLPGQGTYEQYF. The CDR3 nucleotides are TGTGCCAGCAGCGTTCTTCCGGGACAGGGAACCTACGAGCAGTACTTC.

The chain links TRBV4-1 to TRBJ1-1, with D possibly being TRBD1 (6 bases). The CDR3 is 14 residues long. Germline V CDR1 and CDR2: MGHRA, YSYEKL. Trimming removed 4 bases at V and 3 bases at J, with 12 bases between. The DNA for the CDR3 is TGCGCCAGCAGCCTCGGGACATTTTACACTGAAGCTTTCTTT. Protein: CASSLGTFYTEAFF.

The CDR3 nucleotides are TGCGCCAGCAGCCCCCGGACTAGCGGTATACAGTTCTTC. Translating it yields CASSPRTSGIQFF. The chain has TRBV4-3 and TRBJ2-1; 10 positions match TRBD2. This CDR3 contains 13 residues. From germline, CDR1 is LGHNA and CDR2 YSLEER. V trimming: 4 bases; J trimming: 13 bases; junction bases outside the gene matches: 7.

J is TRBJ2-7 and V is TRBV18; 7 bases map to TRBD1. V shed 0 bases and J 4 bases; nucleotides not matched to a gene: 6. The CDR3 runs 15 residues. Germline V CDR1 and CDR2: KGHSH, LQKENI. CDR3 nucleotide sequence: TGTGCCAGCTCACCACCGACAGGGTCCCCATACGAGCAGTACTTC. Translated, it gives CASSPPTGSPYEQYF.

The chain combines TRBV5-1 with TRBJ2-1; D possibly corresponds to TRBD2 (6 bases). Trimming removed 1 base at V and 7 bases at J, with 9 bases between. The CDR3 length is 13 residues. From germline, CDR1 is SGHRS and CDR2 YFSETQ. In nucleotides, the CDR3 is TGCGCCAGCAGCTTGAACCGGGGGAATGAGCAGTTCTTC. Translated, it gives CASSLNRGNEQFF.

The chain is built from TRBV11-2 and TRBJ1-5; no definite D call. The V end was cut by 0 bases, the J end by 8 bases, with 11 bases between. The germline V gene encodes CDR1 SGHAT and CDR2 FQNNGV. The CDR3 runs 14 residues. CDR3 amino acids: CASSLDHIMEPQHF. Written as DNA, the CDR3 is TGTGCCAGCAGCTTAGATCACATTATGGAGCCCCAGCATTTT.

The chain recombines TRBV7-2 with TRBJ1-1; possible D gene TRBD1, 6 bases. Germline V gives CDR1 SGHTA, CDR2 FQGNSA. The ends were cut back, 5 bases at V and 4 bases at J, with 14 bases in the middle. This CDR3 has 14 residues. The CDR3 reads CASSPGLGATEAFF. As DNA, the CDR3 is TGTGCCAGCAGCCCCGGTCTGGGGGCCACTGAAGCTTTCTTT.

V is TRBV7-5 and J is TRBJ1-5; TRBD1 is taken as the D call from the table, unchecked against the DNA. TRBV7-5 is termed a pseudogene. This CDR3 is 16 amino acids long. CDR3 sequence (DNA): TGTGCCAGAACCCCAACAGGGGCTTATAGCAATCAGCCCCAGCATTTT. Translation: CARTPTGAYSNQPQHF.

The rearrangement joins TRBV19 to TRBJ2-3; tentative D call: TRBD2 (5 bases). Germline V gene sequence: CDR1 LNHDA, CDR2 SQIVND (reference sequence). With 6 bases removed from V and 1 base from J, the gap between germline ends came to 17 bases. The CDR3 has 16 amino acids. The DNA of the CDR3 is TGTGCCAGTAGCTTCGGCGACTACCCCGGCACAGATACGCAGTATTTT. Encoded protein: CASSFGDYPGTDTQYF.

About this clone itself: This may be a read error, as it is one base from a much larger clone. The chain carries TRBV27 and TRBJ2-1, with D hard to call. This CDR3 region has 16 residues. The V and J ends lost 5 bases and 0 bases respectively, with 14 bases between them. Germline V lookup: CDR1 MNHEY, CDR2 SMNVEV (reference sequence). The CDR3 here is CASSAERMSSYNEQFF. In DNA form, the CDR3 reads TGTGCCAGCAGTGCCGAGAGGATGAGCTCCTACAATGAGCAGTTCTTC.

The chain is built from TRBV19 and TRBJ1-1, with D possibly being TRBD1 (5 bases). The germline V gene has CDR1 LNHDA and CDR2 SQIVND (reference sequence). Trimming removed 3 bases at V and 2 bases at J, with 10 bases between. The CDR3 covers 14 residues. This chain's CDR3 is CASSIGGGNTEAFF. In DNA, the CDR3 is TGTGCCAGTAGTATTGGGGGGGGTAACACTGAAGCTTTCTTT.